A single sample gave rise to the 28 T cell receptor beta chains below, sequenced in a study of blood T cell repertoires in COVID-19. Method: immunoSEQ multiplex PCR; TCRdb's copy keeps in-frame clones and lacks some. The sample consists of around 160,000 clones, about 89% of them appearing once. Sequencing was done on a sample of peripheral blood. These receptors were collected from a man older than 75 with acute or convalescent COVID-19.

The chain joins TRBV3-1 (or the pseudogene TRBV3-2) to TRBJ2-7; D unresolved. The CDR3 is made up of 13 amino acids. Trimming pared 1 base from V and 6 bases from J, leaving 10 bases between. The germline gives CDR1 LGHDT, CDR2 YNNKEL (reference sequence). CDR3 nucleotides: TGTGCCAGCAGCCAAGGTGGTGGCGGCGAGCAGTACTTC. It translates to CASSQGGGGEQYF.

V and J are TRBV7-9 and TRBJ2-1; possibly TRBD2 for D (5 bases). This CDR3 is 15 amino acids long. Trimming took off 5 bases at V and 0 bases at J, with 11 bases between the two ends. From germline, CDR1 is SEHNR and CDR2 FQNEAQ (reference sequence). The CDR3 nucleotides are TGTGCCAGCAGCCCGGCGGGCGGCTCCTACAATGAGCAGTTCTTC. Translated, it gives CASSPAGGSYNEQFF.

The rearrangement joins TRBV28 to TRBJ1-2, with 7 bases matching TRBD1. The ends lost 6 bases at V and 6 bases at J; junction bases unmatched: 7. Germline V gene sequence: CDR1 MDHEN, CDR2 SYDVKM. The CDR3 spans 13 residues. CDR3 amino acids: CASRPQGYDGYTF. The CDR3 DNA sequence: TGTGCCAGCAGGCCACAGGGGTACGATGGCTACACCTTC.

In this sample, this clone turned up once. Other nucleotide sequences in the sample specify the same CDR3. The rearrangement joins TRBV9 to TRBJ1-4; 9 nucleotides match TRBD1. V was clipped by 4 bases and J by 8 bases; unmatched bases: 12. Germline-derived CDR1 and CDR2 are SGDLS and YYNGEE. The CDR3 runs 16 residues. The CDR3 DNA reads as TGTGCCAGCAGCTTCCGCCCGGGACAGGGTGTCGAAAAACTGTTTTTT. It translates to CASSFRPGQGVEKLFF.

This chain uses TRBV9 with TRBJ2-3, with TRBD1 identical over 7 bases. Germline assignment: CDR1 SGDLS and CDR2 YYNGEE. The CDR3 contains 14 residues. The ends lost 4 bases at V and 4 bases at J; junction bases unmatched: 6. The CDR3 protein is CASSTMTGPDTQYF. The CDR3, as DNA: TGTGCCAGCAGCACCATGACAGGGCCAGATACGCAGTATTTT. Using reference TRBV9 and TRBJ2-3 for the parts outside the CDR3, the full variable domain is DSGVTQTPKHLITATGQRVTLRCSPRSGDLSVYWYQQSLDQGLQFLIQYYNGEERAKGNILERFSAQQFPDLHSELNLSSLELGDSALYFCASSTMTGPDTQYFGPGTRLTVL.

The chain employs TRBV11-2 and TRBJ2-7, with D tentatively TRBD1 (6 bases). Germline V gene data show CDR1 as SGHAT and CDR2 as FQNNGV. The CDR3 spans 12 residues. Trimming removed 5 bases at V and 12 bases at J, with 17 bases between. The chain's CDR3 is CASSHQLQGRYF. For the CDR3, the DNA is TGTGCCAGCAGCCATCAGTTGCAGGGGAGGTACTTC.

V and J are TRBV4-1 and TRBJ1-1; TRBD1 matches 7 bases. The CDR3 totals 17 residues. J lost 4 bases, V lost 1 base, and 12 bases had no gene match. The germline V gene has CDR1 MGHRA and CDR2 YSYEKL. This chain's CDR3 is CASSQGWGAGGVTEAFF. Written as DNA, the CDR3 is TGCGCCAGCAGCCAAGGGTGGGGGGCAGGGGGTGTCACTGAAGCTTTCTTT.

CDR3 in amino acids: CASSQDLLAGGSGANVLTF. CDR3 nucleotides: TGTGCCAGCAGCCAAGATCTACTAGCGGGAGGCTCTGGGGCCAACGTCCTGACTTTC. This chain joins TRBV3-1 (or the pseudogene TRBV3-2) and TRBJ2-6; 12 nucleotides line up with TRBD2. Germline CDR1 LGHDT, CDR2 YNNKEL (reference sequence). J lost 0 bases, V lost 0 bases, and 3 bases had no gene match. There are 19 residues in the CDR3.

The chain carries TRBV6-6 and TRBJ1-4; 12 nucleotides line up with TRBD1. CDR1 and CDR2 from the germline V gene are MNHNY and SVGAGI (reference sequence). This CDR3 spans 14 amino acids. The V and J ends lost 6 bases and 7 bases, in that order; junction bases with no gene match: 3. The CDR3 sequence: CASRGTGGLEKLFF. In DNA, the CDR3 is TGTGCCAGCAGGGGGACAGGGGGCCTTGAAAAACTGTTTTTT.

In nucleotides, the CDR3 is TGTGCCAGCATCGGACTAGCGGGAAATGAGCAGTTCTTC. As protein: CASIGLAGNEQFF. The chain recombines TRBV2 with TRBJ2-1, with 12 bases aligning to TRBD2. Germline V gives CDR1 SNHLY, CDR2 FYNNEI. This CDR3 has 13 amino acids. The V segment lost 7 bases and the J segment 7 bases; nucleotides outside the gene matches: 2.

This clone showed up just a few times. This chain uses TRBV5-4 with TRBJ2-3; D is possibly TRBD1 (6 bases). The germline CDR1 and CDR2 sequences are SGHNT and YYREEE (reference sequence). Trimming took 4 bases from V and 1 from J, leaving 19 bases between them. The CDR3 is made up of 17 amino acids. The CDR3 loop is CASSPRPGEIGTDTQYF. The DNA of the CDR3 is TGTGCCAGCAGCCCCCGGCCAGGGGAAATTGGCACAGATACGCAGTATTTT.

V and J are TRBV19 and TRBJ2-2; perhaps TRBD2 as D (5 bases). Between the trimmed V and J ends, which lost 5 bases and 4 bases, there was a span of 8 bases. CDR1 and CDR2 from the germline V gene are LNHDA and SQIVND (reference sequence). The CDR3 loop spans 13 amino acids. The CDR3 region is CASSQRTTGELFF. CDR3 DNA: TGTGCCAGTAGTCAGCGGACCACCGGGGAGCTGTTTTTT.

The chain couples TRBV24-1 to TRBJ2-1, with 11 nucleotides matching TRBD1. V lost 4 bases to trimming and J lost 5 bases; unmatched junction nucleotides: 15. Germline V CDR1 and CDR2: KGHDR, SFDVKD. This CDR3 spans 19 amino acids. As DNA, the CDR3 is TGTGCCACCAGTGACCACCCTAGAATGGACAGGGGGCTACACAATGAGCAGTTCTTC. Its translation is CATSDHPRMDRGLHNEQFF.

J is TRBJ1-6 and V is TRBV7-3; D call uncertain. Trimming removed 3 bases from V and 12 bases from J, with 12 bases in between. Germline assignment: CDR1 SGHTA and CDR2 FQGTGA. CDR3 length equals 13 residues. CDR3 nucleotides: TGTGCCAGCAGCTTGGGATCTCGGGAACCCCTCCACTTT. Protein sequence: CASSLGSREPLHF.

The chain couples TRBV4-2 to TRBJ2-5; TRBD2 aligns across 11 bases. This CDR3 comprises 18 residues. The germline V gene encodes CDR1 LGHNA and CDR2 YNFKEQ. V was pared by 4 bases and J by 5 bases, with 15 bases of the junction left unmatched. This chain's CDR3 is CASSPGRVAGGPGETQYF. CDR3 coding DNA: TGTGCCAGCAGCCCAGGTCGGGTAGCGGGGGGGCCGGGGGAGACCCAGTACTTC.

The rearrangement uses TRBV7-8 and TRBJ2-1, with no clear D. CDR1 SGHVS and CDR2 FQNEAQ come from the germline V gene. Trimming cost V 1 base and J 4 bases, with 8 bases left between them. This CDR3 has 14 residues. The CDR3 spells CASSLDYTYNEQFF. The CDR3 DNA reads TGTGCCAGCAGCTTAGACTACACTTACAATGAGCAGTTCTTC. The variable domain in full, with the rest retrieved from reference TRBV7-8 and TRBJ2-1, is GAGVSQSPRYKVAKRGQDVALRCDPISGHVSLFWYQQALGQGPEFLTYFQNEAQLDKSGLPSDRFFAERPEGSVSTLKIQRTQQEDSAVYLCASSLDYTYNEQFFGPGTRLTVL.

The V and J genes are TRBV11-2 and TRBJ2-6; TRBD1 matches at 9 bases. V was clipped by 5 bases and J by 4 bases; unmatched bases: 12. The CDR3 sequence is 18 residues long. Germline lookup yields CDR1 SGHAT and CDR2 FQNNGV. DNA of the CDR3: TGTGCCAGCAGCACTAAGGGGGACAGGGCGGCGGGGGCCAACGTCCTGACTTTC. Its translation is CASSTKGDRAAGANVLTF.

In this sample, this clone turned up once. V gene TRBV5-1 combines with J gene TRBJ1-1; TRBD1 matches at 7 bases. The CDR3 has 13 amino acids. Germline lookup yields CDR1 SGHRS and CDR2 YFSETQ. CDR3 DNA: TGCGCGTCGGCTGGGACAGTGAACACTGAAGCTTTCTTT. Translated, it gives CASAGTVNTEAFF.

This clone was counted a single time. The CDR3 DNA reads TGTGCCAGCAGTCTGGGACTAGCGGGAGGAGATACGCAGTATTTT. This encodes CASSLGLAGGDTQYF. This sequence joins TRBV6-2 or TRBV6-3 and TRBJ2-3; 15 bases are a match to TRBD2. CDR1 and CDR2 from the germline V gene are MNHEY and SVGEGT. There are 15 residues in the CDR3. Trimming removed 5 bases from V and 5 bases from J; junction bases left unmatched: 2.

The chain joins TRBV5-4 to TRBJ1-6; D possibly corresponds to TRBD1 (6 bases). Germline values: CDR1 SGHNT, CDR2 YYREEE (reference sequence). This CDR3 region has 15 residues. V was pared by 0 bases and J by 10 bases, with 14 bases between. The CDR3 here is CASSLGAGGESPLHF. CDR3 bases: TGTGCCAGCAGCTTGGGGGCTGGGGGCGAGTCACCCCTCCACTTT.

The chain uses TRBV6-5 and TRBJ2-2, with D possibly TRBD2 on 6 matching bases. The CDR3 totals 16 residues. Germline assignment: CDR1 MNHEY and CDR2 SVGAGI. V dropped 0 bases and J dropped 7 bases, with 15 bases sitting between them. The CDR3 sequence is CASSYSSTSRGGELFF. The CDR3 DNA follows: TGTGCCAGCAGTTACTCGAGCACTAGCCGTGGCGGGGAGCTGTTTTTT.

This rearrangement joins TRBV2 to TRBJ1-1; D gene ambiguous. CDR3 length equals 12 residues. Looked up from germline, CDR1 is SNHLY and CDR2 is FYNNEI. Trimming cost V 1 base and J 11 bases, with 11 bases left between them. The CDR3: CASSEGPRGAFF. The CDR3 nucleotides read TGTGCCAGCAGTGAAGGGCCCCGAGGGGCTTTCTTT.

The rearrangement uses TRBV3-1 (or the pseudogene TRBV3-2) and TRBJ2-7, with a possible D match to TRBD1 (5 bases). There are 15 residues in the CDR3. The ends were cut back, 1 base at V and 2 bases at J, with 12 bases in the middle. Germline lookup yields CDR1 LGHDT and CDR2 YNNKEL (reference sequence). The CDR3 DNA sequence: TGTGCCAGCAGCCAAGTTCACGGACACCCCTACGAGCAGTACTTC. Its translation is CASSQVHGHPYEQYF.

The chain employs TRBV24-1 and TRBJ2-2, with D perhaps TRBD1 (6 bases). V was cut by 4 bases and J by 4 bases, with 9 bases left in between. CDR3 length: 14 amino acids. The V gene's germline CDR1 is KGHDR and CDR2 SFDVKD. This chain's CDR3 is CATSETGRTGELFF. For the CDR3, the DNA is TGTGCCACCAGTGAGACAGGACGCACCGGGGAGCTGTTTTTT.

The CDR3 reads CASSLFLDGQGNTIYF. CDR3 bases: TGTGCCAGCAGCCTCTTCCTAGACGGACAGGGAAACACCATATATTTT. The J gene is TRBJ1-3, the V gene TRBV9, with a weak D call TRBD1 (6 bases). Per the germline V gene, CDR1 is SGDLS and CDR2 is YYNGEE. Trimming shortened V by 4 bases and J by 4 bases, and 18 bases separated the two germline ends. The CDR3 runs to 16 residues.

The chain is built from TRBV5-1 and TRBJ1-1, with D maybe TRBD1 (5 bases). CDR3 length: 15 residues. V lost 7 bases and J lost 5, with 21 bases in between. From germline, CDR1 is SGHRS and CDR2 YFSETQ. The CDR3, as DNA: TGCGCCAGCGGCACGGACACGGGTCGGAGAACTGAAGCTTTCTTT. Protein: CASGTDTGRRTEAFF.

This clone was observed a single time. V is TRBV15 and J is TRBJ2-2; D may be TRBD2 (5 bases). Germline V CDR1 and CDR2: LNHNV, YYDKDF (reference sequence). V lost 0 bases to trimming and J lost 1 base, with 9 bases between them. The CDR3 is 16 residues long. The CDR3 DNA reads as TGTGCCACCAGCAGAGATACGAGGGTGAACACCGGGGAGCTGTTTTTT. It encodes CATSRDTRVNTGELFF.

The rearrangement links TRBV5-6 to TRBJ2-7; perhaps TRBD1 as D (8 bases). Germline lookup yields CDR1 SGHDT and CDR2 YYEEEE. This CDR3 has 14 amino acids. Between the trimmed V and J ends, which lost 2 bases and 6 bases, there was a span of 15 bases. The CDR3: CASSFGGTGSEQYF. Here the CDR3 DNA reads TGTGCCAGCAGCTTCGGGGGGACAGGATCCGAGCAGTACTTC.